These 7 T cell receptor beta chains originate from one sample sequenced in a study of cytomegalovirus exposure and HLA in healthy donors (TCRdb year 2017). The library was built by means of the immunoSEQ multiplex PCR assay. A mixture of 60 forward primers for TCR Vbeta segments and 13 reverse primers for TCR Jbeta segments was used in the multiplex PCR. This immuneACCESS table, as held by TCRdb, lists in-frame sequences with V and J called but not all clones. Of the missing ones, under half trace to an unresolved V gene in checked studies; the others have no known cause. This sample holds about 63,000 clones; 73% were observed only once. 5.4% of the sample rests with the top ten. Sequencing was carried out using PBMCs. These receptors were obtained from a middle-aged man in good health and CMV-seronegative.

V gene TRBV5-1 combines with J gene TRBJ2-7; D is ambiguous. The germline V gene has CDR1 SGHRS and CDR2 YFSETQ. This CDR3 is 13 amino acids long. Trimming removed 0 bases from V and 1 base from J, with 5 bases in between. CDR3 protein: CASSLAGSYEQYF. CDR3 DNA: TGCGCCAGCAGCTTGGCAGGATCCTACGAGCAGTACTTC.

The V call is TRBV18, the J call TRBJ2-3; D gene uncertain. V was trimmed by 2 bases and J by 0 bases, leaving 12 bases between them. The CDR3 has 16 amino acids. Germline CDR1 and CDR2: KGHSH and LQKENI. CDR3 sequence: CASSPLPSTSTDTQYF. The CDR3 DNA is TGTGCCAGCTCACCATTACCTTCCACTAGCACAGATACGCAGTATTTT.

The chain recombines TRBV7-9 with TRBJ2-5, with 10 bases lining up with TRBD2. The germline V gene has CDR1 SEHNR and CDR2 FQNEAQ (reference sequence). The CDR3 consists of 15 residues. V lost 5 bases, J lost 1 base, and 4 bases stayed unmatched. The CDR3 loop is CASSPLAGGQETQYF. DNA for the CDR3: TGTGCCAGCAGCCCTTTAGCGGGGGGCCAAGAGACCCAGTACTTC.

The chain combines TRBV27 with TRBJ2-7, with 7 bases identical to TRBD1. The germline CDR1 and CDR2 sequences are MNHEY and SMNVEV (reference sequence). The junction had 13 bases not matched to a gene; V was cut back by 2 bases and J by 9 bases. The CDR3 extends over 15 amino acids. The CDR3 loop reads CASSLGPTGFGGQYF. CDR3 nucleotides: TGTGCCAGCAGTTTAGGGCCGACAGGGTTTGGGGGGCAGTACTTC.

The chain couples TRBV12-1 to TRBJ2-7; the listed D gene, TRBD2, was not tested against the DNA. TRBV12-1 is described as a pseudogene. The CDR3 contains 15 residues. The CDR3 sequence is CASSPTVVSAYEQYF. In DNA form, the CDR3 reads TGTGCCAGCAGCCCCACGGTGGTATCGGCCTACGAGCAGTACTTC.

The chain recombines TRBV6-1 with TRBJ1-3; 8 nucleotides align to TRBD1. V trimming: 6 bases; J trimming: 3 bases; junction bases outside the gene matches: 7. CDR1 and CDR2 (germline): MNHNS, SASEGT. This CDR3 contains 15 residues. The CDR3 sequence is CASRTRGRSGNTIYF. Here the CDR3 DNA reads TGTGCCAGCAGAACCAGGGGGCGCAGTGGAAACACCATATATTTT.

The V gene is TRBV7-2, the J gene TRBJ1-2; TRBD1 aligns across 7 bases. The germline V gene encodes CDR1 SGHTA and CDR2 FQGNSA. V shed 3 bases, J shed 3 bases, and the junction held 1 base outside the gene matches. The CDR3 loop spans 13 amino acids. As DNA, the CDR3 is TGTGCCAGCAGCTTTGACAGGGACTATGGCTACACCTTC. The encoded protein is CASSFDRDYGYTF.